This entry is about one T cell receptor beta chain. Here immunoSEQ multiplex PCR was the method, and the copy in TCRdb shows in-frame clones only, minus some. The data hold some 120,000 clones, with over 75% observed a single time. The entry originates in a study of control samples from healthy donors and cancer patients. There are 14 residues in the CDR3. Germline V gene data show CDR1 as DFQATT and CDR2 as SNEGSKA (reference sequence). Trimming cost V 3 bases and J 1 base, with 12 bases left between them. This rearrangement joins TRBV20-1 to TRBJ1-1, with unresolved D. The source material was blood. The TCR was taken from a man aged 40-49 years in good health. Here the CDR3 reads CSASHSGKNTEAFF. The CDR3 nucleotides read TGCAGTGCTAGTCATTCAGGAAAGAACACTGAAGCTTTCTTT.